This T cell receptor (beta chain) was sequenced in a study of blood T cell repertoires in COVID-19. Study in general: Acute and convalescent COVID-19 samples came from the United States, Italy and Spain. T cells, B-cell-depleted T cells, or PBMCs provided the cDNA or gDNA that served as material.

Trimming removed 0 bases from V and 2 bases from J; junction bases left unmatched: 6. Germline V gene sequence: CDR1 GTSNPN, CDR2 SVGIG (reference sequence). CDR3 length: 16 residues. Seattle cases were enrolled at active infection and followed longitudinally. In the study's own analysis: From reference gene primer amplification, estimates of nucleated cell counts were derived. TCRdb's table, derived via immunoSEQ multiplex PCR, lists solely in-frame clones and lacks some. D and trimming come from the DNA, and the V and J calls and clone size come from that table. The sample gives about 300,000 clones, around 84% of which show up once; over 1.1% is in the top ten.

Source material: peripheral blood. The chain uses TRBV30 and TRBJ2-3, with 9 bases matching TRBD1. This receptor was identified in a human donor with COVID-19, enrolled during active disease. The donor label of this sample is uncertain. CDR3 nucleotide sequence: TGTGCCTGGAGTGTACGGACAGGGGCGGACACAGATACGCAGTATTTT. Translating it yields CAWSVRTGADTDTQYF.